The next 12 T cell receptor beta chains were all read from a single sample in a study of vaccination and CD4 T cells after COVID-19. Their antigens remain unidentified. An Oncomine TCR Beta short-read assay was used to sequence the DNA from cultured CD4+ T cells. MiXCR, applied by TCRdb to the PCR reads, yields one record per CDR3 protein. The sample records approximately 11,000 distinct CDR3 sequences, 70% being singletons. Specified treatment: approximately 10-day PBMC culture with coronavirus spike peptide pools or control peptides (ViraFEST assay). Sequencing used CD4+ T cells from blood, cultured in vitro. Every receptor here comes from a human donor who had recovered from COVID-19.

In its sample, this clonotype ranks as medium-sized. This chain uses TRBV20-1 with TRBJ2-1; D gene unclear. CDR3 size: 15 residues. Germline CDR1 reads DFQATT; CDR2 reads SNEGSKA (reference sequence). Trimming removed 2 bases from V and 5 bases from J, with 16 bases in between. In nucleotides, the CDR3 is TGCAGTGCTAGAAAGGACCCCGTCAAGCACAATGAGCAGTTCTTC. Its translation: CSARKDPVKHNEQFF.

The rearrangement links TRBV6-2 or TRBV6-3 to TRBJ1-2; a weak D match, TRBD1 (5 bases). Trimming shortened V by 0 bases and J by 4 bases, and 6 bases separated the two germline ends. The germline V gene encodes CDR1 MNHEY and CDR2 SVGEGT. The CDR3 is 13 residues long. In DNA form, the CDR3 reads TGTGCCAGCAGTTACTCGACAGCCTATGGCTACACCTTC. Translated: CASSYSTAYGYTF.

This rearrangement joins TRBV20-1 to TRBJ2-1; D ambiguous. CDR3 size: 12 residues. The germline V and J ends were trimmed by 3 bases and 6 bases, with 9 bases remaining between them. The germline CDR1 and CDR2 sequences are DFQATT and SNEGSKA (reference sequence). CDR3 in DNA: TGCAGTGCTAGTCAGTCAGGCAATGAGCAGTTCTTC. Protein: CSASQSGNEQFF.

The chain employs TRBV4-1 and TRBJ2-2; the D gene could be TRBD1 or TRBD2 (6 bases each). V was cut by 3 bases and J by 3 bases, with 11 bases left in between. The germline V gene encodes CDR1 MGHRA and CDR2 YSYEKL. The CDR3 has 15 amino acids. CDR3 nucleotide sequence: TGCGCCAGCAGCCAGCCCGGGGGCTACACCGGGGAGCTGTTTTTT. It is translated as CASSQPGGYTGELFF.

Here the CDR3 reads CASRTGLNTEAFF. The CDR3 DNA reads as TGTGCCAGTAGGACAGGGCTTAACACTGAAGCTTTCTTT. The chain combines TRBV19 with TRBJ1-1, with 7 nucleotides matching TRBD1. CDR3 length equals 13 residues. The V and J ends lost 6 bases and 2 bases, in that order; junction bases with no gene match: 3. CDR1 is LNHDA and CDR2 is SQIVND in the germline V gene (reference sequence).

J is TRBJ2-3 and V is TRBV4-3, with D unclear. Trimming shortened V by 0 bases and J by 0 bases, and 10 bases separated the two germline ends. In germline, CDR1 is LGHNA, CDR2 YSLEER. The CDR3 length is 16 residues. This CDR3 reads CASSQDRTSSTDTQYF. In DNA form, the CDR3 reads TGCGCCAGCAGCCAAGATCGTACTTCTAGCACAGATACGCAGTATTTT.

The rearrangement uses TRBV27 and TRBJ1-2; 7 bases are a match to TRBD1. The CDR3 spans 13 residues. Trimming removed 6 bases from V and 2 bases from J; junction bases left unmatched: 3. Per germline, CDR1 MNHEY and CDR2 SMNVEV (reference sequence). The CDR3 is CASRTGSNYGYTF. In DNA form, the CDR3 reads TGTGCCAGCAGGACAGGGTCCAACTATGGCTACACCTTC.

The chain is built from TRBV7-2 and TRBJ1-2; D remains ambiguous. Trimming pared 5 bases from V and 5 bases from J, leaving 15 bases between. The CDR3 is 14 amino acids. Germline V gene data show CDR1 as SGHTA and CDR2 as FQGNSA. The CDR3 DNA sequence: TGTGCCAGCAGCCCCCGGCCGGGATTATATGGCTACACCTTC. Translated: CASSPRPGLYGYTF.

J is TRBJ2-5 and V is TRBV27; 7 bases map to TRBD1. This CDR3 spans 14 amino acids. Looked up from germline, CDR1 is MNHEY and CDR2 is SMNVEV (reference sequence). V dropped 3 bases and J dropped 5; count of bases not matched to a gene: 6. The CDR3 reads CASSLYKGGETQYF. In DNA, the CDR3 is TGTGCCAGCAGTTTGTATAAAGGGGGCGAGACCCAGTACTTC.

The chain recombines TRBV7-9 with TRBJ2-1; TRBD1 agrees at 9 bases. The germline V gene has CDR1 SEHNR and CDR2 FQNEAQ (reference sequence). Trimming took 4 bases from V and 6 from J; bases not matched to a gene: 4. This CDR3 has 14 residues. CDR3 bases: TGTGCCAGCAGCTCGCCGGGACAGGGCAATGAGCAGTTCTTC. It specifies CASSSPGQGNEQFF.

The rearrangement joins TRBV6-4 to TRBJ2-1, with 10 positions matching TRBD2. J was trimmed by 1 base and V by 3 bases; bases with no gene match: 0. This CDR3 is 15 amino acids long. Germline V CDR1 and CDR2: MRHNA, SNTAGT. The DNA of the CDR3 is TGTGCCAGCAGTGAGACTAGCGGGTCCTACAATGAGCAGTTCTTC. Its translation: CASSETSGSYNEQFF.

J is TRBJ1-2 and V is TRBV20-1; tentative D call: TRBD1 (6 bases). Deletions cut 2 bases from V and 4 bases from J, with 14 bases between. This CDR3 comprises 14 residues. Germline-derived CDR1 and CDR2 are DFQATT and SNEGSKA (reference sequence). The DNA of the CDR3 is TGCAGTGCTAGAAGGGGACATCAGTCCTATGGCTACACCTTC. It codes for CSARRGHQSYGYTF.